The next 2 T cell receptor beta chains were all read from a single sample in a study of blood T cell repertoires in COVID-19. This table comes from immunoSEQ multiplex PCR, and its TCRdb copy is limited to in-frame clones, with some not included. The sample consists of some 380,000 clones, 81% of them appearing once. What was sequenced was peripheral blood. Receptor source: a human donor with acute or convalescent COVID-19. The donor label of this sample is uncertain.

The V call is TRBV5-1, the J call TRBJ1-6; no reliable D call. This CDR3 is built from 17 residues. V gave up 5 bases and J gave up 0 bases, with 15 bases separating them. Germline V CDR1 and CDR2: SGHRS, YFSETQ. The CDR3 DNA reads as TGCGCCAGCAGACCTTCCCCACAGAGCTCCTATAATTCACCCCTCCACTTT. Amino acid sequence: CASRPSPQSSYNSPLHF.

The V call is TRBV5-1, the J call TRBJ2-1; 13 nucleotides agree with TRBD2. The V gene's germline CDR1 is SGHRS and CDR2 YFSETQ. The CDR3 is made up of 19 amino acids. V shed 4 bases and J 0 bases; nucleotides not matched to a gene: 10. The CDR3 loop reads CASSLPLAGGLSSYNEQFF. The CDR3 region has the DNA TGCGCCAGCAGCCTCCCACTAGCGGGAGGGCTGAGCTCCTACAATGAGCAGTTCTTC.